The following is a TCR beta chain sequence with its context. What it binds is unknown. This entry is derived from a study of blood T cells in healthy people across ages. The study, taken as a whole, reports: A strong correlation was found between TCR beta diversity and the percentage of naive T cells.

CDR1 is SEHNR, CDR2 FQNEAQ, per germline (reference sequence). V was shortened by 2 bases and J by 3 bases, with 15 bases between the two germline ends. The CDR3 totals 16 residues. The use of a sample-barcoded 5' primer and a J-beta primer mix characterized a second PCR of roughly 6 to 12 cycles. In TCRdb, the 5' RACE reads were re-called with MiXCR into one record per CDR3 protein. The repertoire consists of 920,000 or so distinct CDR3 sequences, with 40% to 50% occurring once and the leading ten covering about 19%. The receptor's source is a woman aged 60-75 years in good health. V usage is TRBV7-9 and J usage is TRBJ2-3, with D maybe TRBD1 (6 bases). Source material: blood. As DNA, the CDR3 is TGTGCCAGCAGCTTAATACAGGGAGCGCGGACAGATACGCAGTATTTT. This encodes CASSLIQGARTDTQYF.